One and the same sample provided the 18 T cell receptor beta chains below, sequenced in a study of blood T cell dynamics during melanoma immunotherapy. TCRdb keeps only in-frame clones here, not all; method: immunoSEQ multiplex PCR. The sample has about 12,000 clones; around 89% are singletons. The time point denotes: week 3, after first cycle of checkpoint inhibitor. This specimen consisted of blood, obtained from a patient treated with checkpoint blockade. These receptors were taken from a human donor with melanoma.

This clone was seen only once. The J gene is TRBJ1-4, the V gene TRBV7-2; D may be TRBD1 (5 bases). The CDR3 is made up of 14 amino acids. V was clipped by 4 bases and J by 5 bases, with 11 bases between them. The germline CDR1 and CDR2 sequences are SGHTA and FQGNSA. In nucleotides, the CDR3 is TGTGCCAGCAGCTCAGGGAGTCTGAATGAAAAACTGTTTTTT. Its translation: CASSSGSLNEKLFF.

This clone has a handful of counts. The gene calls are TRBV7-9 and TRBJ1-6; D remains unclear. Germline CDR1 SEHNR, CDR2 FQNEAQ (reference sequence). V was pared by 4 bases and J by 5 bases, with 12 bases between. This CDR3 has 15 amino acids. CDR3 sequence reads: CASSSRSVDNSPLHF. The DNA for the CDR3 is TGTGCCAGCAGCTCGAGATCGGTAGATAATTCACCCCTCCACTTT.

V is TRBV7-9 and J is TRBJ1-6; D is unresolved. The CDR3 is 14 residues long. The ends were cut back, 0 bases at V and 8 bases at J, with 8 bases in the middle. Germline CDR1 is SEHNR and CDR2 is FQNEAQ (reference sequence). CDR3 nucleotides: TGTGCCAGCAGCTTAGCGCTCGGAGATTCACCCCTCCACTTT. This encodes CASSLALGDSPLHF.

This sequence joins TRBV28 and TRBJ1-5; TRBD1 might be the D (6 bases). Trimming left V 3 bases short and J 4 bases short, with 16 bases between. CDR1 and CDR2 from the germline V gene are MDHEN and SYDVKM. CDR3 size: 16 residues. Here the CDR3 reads CASSFDTGHLNQPQHF. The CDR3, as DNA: TGTGCCAGCAGTTTTGATACGGGACACCTTAATCAGCCCCAGCATTTT.

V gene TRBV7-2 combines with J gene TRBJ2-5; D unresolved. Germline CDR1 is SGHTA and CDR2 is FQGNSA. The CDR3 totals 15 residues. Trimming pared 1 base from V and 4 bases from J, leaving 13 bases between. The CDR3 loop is CASSLDNALRETQYF. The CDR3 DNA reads TGTGCCAGCAGCTTAGACAACGCCCTGCGAGAGACCCAGTACTTC.

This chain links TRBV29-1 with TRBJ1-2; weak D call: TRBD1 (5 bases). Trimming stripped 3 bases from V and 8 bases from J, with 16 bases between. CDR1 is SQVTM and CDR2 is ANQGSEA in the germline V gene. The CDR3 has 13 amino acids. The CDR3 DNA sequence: TGCAGCGTTGAGGGGGGGGGAATCAAAGGCTACACCTTC. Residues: CSVEGGGIKGYTF.

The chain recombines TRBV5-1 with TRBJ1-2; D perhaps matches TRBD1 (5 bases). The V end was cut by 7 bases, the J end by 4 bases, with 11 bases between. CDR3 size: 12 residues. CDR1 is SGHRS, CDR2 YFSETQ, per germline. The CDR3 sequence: CASSEGSYGYTF. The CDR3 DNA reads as TGCGCCAGCTCCGAGGGGTCCTATGGCTACACCTTC. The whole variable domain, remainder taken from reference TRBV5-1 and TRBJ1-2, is KAGVTQTPRYLIKTRGQQVTLSCSPISGHRSVSWYQQTPGQGLQFLFEYFSETQRNKGNFPGRFSGRQFSNSRSEMNVSTLELGDSALYLCASSEGSYGYTFGSGTRLTVV.

The CDR3 nucleotides read TGCACCAGCAGAAACGGGACTAACACCACAGATACGCAGTATTTT. Residues: CTSRNGTNTTDTQYF. The V gene is TRBV1, the J gene TRBJ2-3; TRBD2 reflects the table's D call only, with no check against the DNA. TRBV1 is reported as a pseudogene. The CDR3 contains 15 residues.

The CDR3 coding sequence is TGTGCCAGTAGCCACACGGGGGATTGGGGCTACACCTTC. Its protein product is CASSHTGDWGYTF. The genes are TRBV19 and TRBJ1-2; tentatively, D is TRBD1 (5 bases). In germline, CDR1 is LNHDA, CDR2 SQIVND (reference sequence). The length of the CDR3 is 13 residues. The ends were cut back, 6 bases at V and 8 bases at J, with 16 bases in the middle.

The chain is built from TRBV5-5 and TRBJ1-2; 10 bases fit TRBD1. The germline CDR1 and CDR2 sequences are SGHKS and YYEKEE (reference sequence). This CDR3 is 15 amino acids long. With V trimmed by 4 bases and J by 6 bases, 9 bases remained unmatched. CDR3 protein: CASSPSPGQGNGYTF. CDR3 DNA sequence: TGTGCCAGCAGCCCATCACCGGGACAGGGGAATGGCTACACCTTC.

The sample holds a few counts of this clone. The CDR3 is CASSQESRGTEAFF. The CDR3 DNA follows: TGCGCCAGCAGCCAAGAGTCCAGGGGAACTGAAGCTTTCTTT. The chain recombines TRBV4-1 with TRBJ1-1; possible D gene TRBD1, 6 bases. The germline gives CDR1 MGHRA, CDR2 YSYEKL. Between the trimmed V and J ends, which lost 0 bases and 5 bases, there was a span of 10 bases. The CDR3 has 14 amino acids.

The CDR3 DNA reads as TGTGCCAGCAGTTACTCGGTCAATGGGGACACCATATATTTT. It codes for CASSYSVNGDTIYF. The V gene is TRBV6-5, the J gene TRBJ1-3; unclear D gene. Trimming removed 0 bases from V and 8 bases from J, with 11 bases in between. The CDR3 length is 14 residues. Germline CDR1 is MNHEY and CDR2 is SVGAGI.

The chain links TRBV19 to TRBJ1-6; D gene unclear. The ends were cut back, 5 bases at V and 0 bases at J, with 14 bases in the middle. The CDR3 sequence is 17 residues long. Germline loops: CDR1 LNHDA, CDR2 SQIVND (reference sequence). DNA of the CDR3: TGTGCCAGTAGTCCACGGACGGGGTTCTCCTATAATTCACCCCTCCACTTT. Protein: CASSPRTGFSYNSPLHF.

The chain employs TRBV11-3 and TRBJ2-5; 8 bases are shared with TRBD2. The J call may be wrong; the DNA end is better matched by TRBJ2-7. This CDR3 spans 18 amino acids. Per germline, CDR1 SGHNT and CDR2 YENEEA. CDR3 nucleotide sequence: TGTGCCAGCAGCTTAGTAGCTCTACTAAGCGGGAGCTCCTACGAGCAGTACTTC. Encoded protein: CASSLVALLSGSSYEQYF.

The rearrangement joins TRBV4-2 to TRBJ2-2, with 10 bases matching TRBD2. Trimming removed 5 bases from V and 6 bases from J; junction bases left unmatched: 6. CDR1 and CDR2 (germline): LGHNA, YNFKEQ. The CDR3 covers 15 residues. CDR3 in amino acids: CASSVPSGGAGELFF. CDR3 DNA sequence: TGTGCCAGCAGCGTGCCGAGCGGGGGGGCCGGGGAGCTGTTTTTT.

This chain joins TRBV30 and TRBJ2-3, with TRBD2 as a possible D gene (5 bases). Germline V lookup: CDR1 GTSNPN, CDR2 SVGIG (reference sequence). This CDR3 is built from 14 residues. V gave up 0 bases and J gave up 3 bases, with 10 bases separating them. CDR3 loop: CAWSVGLRTDTQYF. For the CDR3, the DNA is TGTGCCTGGAGTGTTGGACTGCGGACAGATACGCAGTATTTT.

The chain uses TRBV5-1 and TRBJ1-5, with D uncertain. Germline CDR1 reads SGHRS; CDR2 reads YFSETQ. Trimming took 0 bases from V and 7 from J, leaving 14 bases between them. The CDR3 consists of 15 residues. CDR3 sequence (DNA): TGCGCCAGCAGCTTGGCCGGGGATGTAAGGCAGCCCCAGCATTTT. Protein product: CASSLAGDVRQPQHF.

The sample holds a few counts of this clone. The CDR3 protein is CASSVTGYTGELFF. The CDR3 bases are TGTGCCAGCAGCGTAACCGGGTACACCGGGGAGCTGTTTTTT. The chain is built from TRBV9 and TRBJ2-2; D call uncertain. Trimming pared 1 base from V and 3 bases from J, leaving 7 bases between. Germline CDR1 and CDR2: SGDLS and YYNGEE. The CDR3 is 14 residues long.